Sequencing of this T cell receptor beta chain was carried out in a study of shared clonotypes between healthy human individuals. Findings and limits, study-wide: The diversity represented, both genetic and in exposure history, was limited by few donors. Researchers found naive subsets generally carried larger estimated richness than memory subsets.

This CDR3 is built from 11 residues. Trimming took off 10 bases at V and 12 bases at J, with 18 bases between the two ends. Germline V CDR1 and CDR2: MNHEY, SMNVEV (reference sequence). Into CD45RA+ naive and CD45RA-negative memory subsets, the CD4+ cells were split. Worth noting for this clone: Its cognate antigen is unknown.

Method: immunoSEQ multiplex PCR; TCRdb's copy keeps in-frame clones and lacks some. Of fewer than 1.6 million clones listed, around 98.5% are singletons. This chain uses TRBV27 with TRBJ1-1; D uncertain. Material for sequencing was naive CD4+ T cells sorted from blood. As for subset: CD45RA+ positively selected. The TCR originated in a man aged 25-40 years in good health. This CDR3 reads CATPGREGTFF. The CDR3 DNA reads as TGTGCCACCCCTGGGAGGGAGGGAACTTTCTTT.